A single sample is the source of the 26 T cell receptor beta chains below, sequenced in a study of OX40 agonist ivuxolimab in advanced cancers. Generated by immunoSEQ multiplex PCR, the TCRdb table keeps only in-frame clones and is missing some. In the table there are 74,000 or so clones, about 85% of which are singletons. The sample in question was CD4+ or CD8+ T cells sorted from blood, obtained in a trial of the OX40 agonist ivuxolimab. Every receptor here comes from an adult with an advanced solid tumor such as melanoma, head and neck, liver or kidney cancer.

The V call is TRBV7-3, the J call TRBJ2-5, with TRBD2 as a possible D gene (6 bases). V was cut by 6 bases and J by 4 bases, with 9 bases left in between. Germline values: CDR1 SGHTA, CDR2 FQGTGA. This CDR3 contains 12 residues. CDR3 residues: CASSQEGETQYF. The CDR3 DNA reads as TGTGCCAGCAGTCAGGAGGGAGAGACCCAGTACTTC.

The rearrangement joins TRBV29-1 to TRBJ2-1, with no clear D. The CDR3 extends over 10 amino acids. Germline loops: CDR1 SQVTM, CDR2 ANQGSEA. V dropped 5 bases and J dropped 7 bases, with 6 bases sitting between them. The DNA for the CDR3 is TGCAGCGTTCTCTCGAATGAGCAGTTCTTC. It translates to CSVLSNEQFF.

The chain joins TRBV28 to TRBJ2-4; tentative D call: TRBD1 (5 bases). Deletions cut 3 bases from V and 0 bases from J, with 12 bases between. CDR3 length: 16 residues. Looked up from germline, CDR1 is MDHEN and CDR2 is SYDVKM. The CDR3 loop reads CASSFAGPLAKNIQYF. CDR3 nucleotide sequence: TGTGCCAGCAGTTTTGCAGGGCCGCTAGCCAAAAACATTCAGTACTTC.

V gene TRBV28 combines with J gene TRBJ1-1, with TRBD1 matching 10 bases. This CDR3 has 16 amino acids. Germline values: CDR1 MDHEN, CDR2 SYDVKM. Trimming removed 6 bases from V and 5 bases from J; junction bases left unmatched: 12. DNA of the CDR3: TGTGCCAGCAGCCGTAATAGACAGGGGGCGCGGACTGAAGCTTTCTTT. Amino acids: CASSRNRQGARTEAFF.

The V and J genes are TRBV27 and TRBJ2-2; TRBD2 aligns across 16 bases. Trimming removed 4 bases from V and 0 bases from J; junction bases left unmatched: 8. Germline V CDR1 and CDR2: MNHEY, SMNVEV (reference sequence). CDR3 length equals 20 residues. This CDR3 is CASSSYAGTSGRANTGELFF. The CDR3 DNA is TGTGCCAGCAGTTCGTATGCCGGGACTAGCGGGAGGGCGAACACCGGGGAGCTGTTTTTT.

The J gene is TRBJ1-2, the V gene TRBV6-6; possible D gene TRBD1, 6 bases. Trimming took off 0 bases at V and 8 bases at J, with 16 bases between the two ends. Germline V gives CDR1 MNHNY, CDR2 SVGAGI (reference sequence). This CDR3 region has 15 residues. The CDR3 DNA follows: TGTGCCAGCAGTTACTCTTACAGGGACGGAGGCGGCTACACCTTC. Translated: CASSYSYRDGGGYTF.

The J gene is TRBJ2-7, the V gene TRBV15, with no clear D. Germline V gene data show CDR1 as LNHNV and CDR2 as YYDKDF (reference sequence). There are 12 residues in the CDR3. The V and J ends lost 0 bases and 4 bases respectively, with 4 bases between them. In DNA form, the CDR3 reads TGTGCCACCAGCAGAGATAGGTACGAGCAGTACTTC. Protein product: CATSRDRYEQYF.

The sample holds one count of this clone. This chain joins TRBV5-4 and TRBJ2-5; no reliable D call. Between the trimmed V and J ends, which lost 1 base and 5 bases, there was a span of 3 bases. This CDR3 region has 11 residues. Germline loops: CDR1 SGHNT, CDR2 YYREEE (reference sequence). This CDR3 is CASSLMETQYF. DNA of the CDR3: TGTGCCAGCAGCTTGATGGAGACCCAGTACTTC.

This chain joins TRBV29-1 and TRBJ2-2, with D possibly matching TRBD2 (6 bases). The V gene lost 6 bases and the J gene lost 1 base, with 12 bases spanning the gap. The CDR3 is 14 residues long. The germline V gene encodes CDR1 SQVTM and CDR2 ANQGSEA. In DNA, the CDR3 is TGCAGCGTGGTGGGACTGATGAACACCGGGGAGCTGTTTTTT. The encoded protein is CSVVGLMNTGELFF.

The chain carries TRBV7-2 and TRBJ2-1; 7 bases align to TRBD2. The germline V gene has CDR1 SGHTA and CDR2 FQGNSA. The CDR3 extends over 16 amino acids. Trimming cost V 1 base and J 6 bases; bases outside gene matches: 9. CDR3 coding DNA: TGTGCCAGCAGCTTAGTAGCGGGCGGCCTTAGCAATGAGCAGTTCTTC. Translating it yields CASSLVAGGLSNEQFF.

This chain uses TRBV21-1 with TRBJ1-5; the tabulated D call, TRBD1, remains unverified against the DNA. TRBV21-1 is listed as a pseudogene. This CDR3 spans 17 amino acids. Here the CDR3 reads CARPILWVGASNQPQHF. The CDR3 DNA follows: TGTGCCAGGCCTATTCTGTGGGTAGGGGCGAGCAATCAGCCCCAGCATTTT.

Of note for this clone: The junction and the germline gene differ at one end; a read error may be behind it. This chain joins TRBV7-7 and TRBJ2-1, with 16 bases that match TRBD2. CDR1 is SSHAT, CDR2 FNYEAQ, per germline (reference sequence). The CDR3 has 18 residues. CDR3 sequence: CASSDGTSGRGSYNEQFF. CDR3 bases: TGTGCTAGCAGCGATGGGACTAGCGGGAGGGGTTCCTACAATGAGCAGTTCTTC.

The rearrangement uses TRBV7-2 and TRBJ1-2, with a tentative D call TRBD1 (6 bases). Germline CDR1 is SGHTA and CDR2 is FQGNSA. The CDR3 is 14 amino acids. Trimming stripped 1 base from V and 8 bases from J, with 14 bases between. CDR3 amino acids: CASSLVGGQRGYTF. DNA for the CDR3: TGTGCCAGCAGCTTAGTGGGGGGGCAACGAGGCTACACCTTC.

The CDR3 is CAWSGGLANTGELFF. The CDR3 coding sequence is TGTGCCTGGAGTGGGGGACTAGCGAACACCGGGGAGCTGTTTTTT. The rearrangement links TRBV30 to TRBJ2-2; TRBD2 matches at 8 bases. The CDR3 is made up of 15 amino acids. V lost 1 base to trimming and J lost 0 bases; unmatched junction nucleotides: 1. Germline V CDR1 and CDR2: GTSNPN, SVGIG (reference sequence).

This clone was observed once. The genes are TRBV18 and TRBJ2-6; no reliable D call. Germline loops: CDR1 KGHSH, CDR2 LQKENI. The CDR3 sequence is 15 residues long. The V and J ends lost 6 bases and 0 bases respectively, with 9 bases between them. The CDR3 loop reads CASSPSYSGANVLTF. CDR3 coding DNA: TGTGCCAGCTCCCCTAGTTACTCTGGGGCCAACGTCCTGACTTTC.

The sample holds a few counts of this clone. The chain recombines TRBV2 with TRBJ1-1, with D maybe TRBD1 (5 bases). V shed 10 bases and J shed 3 bases, with 9 bases lying between them. Germline-derived CDR1 and CDR2 are SNHLY and FYNNEI. The CDR3 has 11 residues. As DNA, the CDR3 is TGTGCCACCAGAGGGGACACTGAAGCTTTCTTT. Protein: CATRGDTEAFF.

The rearrangement links TRBV2 to TRBJ2-3, with TRBD2 as a possible D gene (5 bases). The CDR3 covers 13 residues. Trimming stripped 6 bases from V and 4 bases from J, with 11 bases between. Per germline, CDR1 SNHLY and CDR2 FYNNEI. The CDR3 sequence: CASRATEADTQYF. The CDR3 coding sequence is TGTGCCAGCAGAGCCACGGAGGCAGATACGCAGTATTTT.

V and J are TRBV27 and TRBJ2-5, with D maybe TRBD1 (6 bases). The V gene's germline CDR1 is MNHEY and CDR2 SMNVEV (reference sequence). This CDR3 has 15 residues. V lost 2 bases, J lost 2 bases, and 12 bases lay in between. CDR3 amino acids: CASSLGTMGQETQYF. CDR3 DNA sequence: TGTGCCAGCAGTTTAGGGACAATGGGGCAAGAGACCCAGTACTTC.

This clone appeared a single time. V gene TRBV25-1 combines with J gene TRBJ2-3; perhaps D is TRBD1 or TRBD2 (6 bases each). Germline lookup yields CDR1 MGHDK and CDR2 SYGVNS. Between the trimmed V and J ends, which lost 3 bases and 3 bases, there was a span of 10 bases. The CDR3 covers 14 residues. The CDR3 sequence: CASSEGGSTDTQYF. The CDR3, as DNA: TGTGCCAGCAGTGAGGGGGGCTCGACAGATACGCAGTATTTT.

This chain joins TRBV28 and TRBJ2-7; tentative D call: TRBD2 (5 bases). Germline lookup yields CDR1 MDHEN and CDR2 SYDVKM. Trimming removed 4 bases from V and 2 bases from J, with 15 bases in between. There are 15 residues in the CDR3. In nucleotides, the CDR3 is TGTGCCAGCAGTTCCGCTAGCTCTCACACCTACGAGCAGTACTTC. Protein product: CASSSASSHTYEQYF.

The chain joins TRBV5-6 to TRBJ2-5; 10 bases line up with TRBD1. In germline, CDR1 is SGHDT, CDR2 YYEEEE. The CDR3 is 17 residues long. The V and J ends lost 0 bases and 4 bases, in that order; junction bases with no gene match: 9. The CDR3 loop is CASSLAAGTGVGETQYF. DNA of the CDR3: TGTGCCAGCAGCTTGGCAGCCGGGACAGGGGTAGGAGAGACCCAGTACTTC.

This chain uses TRBV28 with TRBJ1-5; D possibly corresponds to TRBD1 (6 bases). The V gene lost 6 bases and the J gene lost 6 bases, with 15 bases spanning the gap. The CDR3 is 14 amino acids. Germline V gene sequence: CDR1 MDHEN, CDR2 SYDVKM. The CDR3 loop is CASREARGSQPQHF. Here the CDR3 DNA reads TGTGCCAGCAGAGAGGCCAGGGGCTCTCAGCCCCAGCATTTT.

The rearrangement links TRBV15 to TRBJ2-1, with D possibly being TRBD1 (6 bases). The V gene lost 11 bases and the J gene lost 4 bases, with 12 bases spanning the gap. Germline V gives CDR1 LNHNV, CDR2 YYDKDF (reference sequence). The CDR3 runs 12 residues. CDR3 protein: CAAGVSYNEQFF. CDR3 nucleotide sequence: TGTGCCGCAGGGGTTTCGTACAATGAGCAGTTCTTC. The complete variable domain, with remaining parts taken from reference TRBV15 and TRBJ2-1, reads DAMVIQNPRYQVTQFGKPVTLSCSQTLNHNVMYWYQQKSSQAPKLLFHYYDKDFNNEADTPDNFQSRRPNTSFCFLDIRSPGLGDTAMYLCAAGVSYNEQFFGPGTRLTVL.

The V call is TRBV7-8, the J call TRBJ1-5, with a tentative D call TRBD1 (5 bases). The V end was cut by 0 bases, the J end by 1 base, with 13 bases between. Germline CDR1 reads SGHVS; CDR2 reads FQNEAQ. This CDR3 is 17 amino acids long. CDR3 region: CASSLAYAGISNQPQHF. The CDR3, as DNA: TGTGCCAGCAGCTTAGCGTATGCAGGGATAAGCAATCAGCCCCAGCATTTT.

The chain recombines TRBV11-2 with TRBJ2-3; 10 bases are a match to TRBD2. CDR3 length: 16 amino acids. Trimming removed 5 bases from V and 3 bases from J; junction bases left unmatched: 8. The germline gives CDR1 SGHAT, CDR2 FQNNGV. CDR3 sequence (DNA): TGTGCCAGCAGCCCGGGGTCTAGCGGGAGAACAGATACGCAGTATTTT. Its protein is CASSPGSSGRTDTQYF.

The chain uses TRBV28 and TRBJ2-5; possibly TRBD2 for D (6 bases). The V and J ends lost 2 bases and 5 bases respectively, with 9 bases between them. The CDR3 consists of 13 residues. The germline V gene has CDR1 MDHEN and CDR2 SYDVKM. For the CDR3, the DNA is TGTGCCAGCAGTTTAACCGGGAGTGAGACCCAGTACTTC. It translates to CASSLTGSETQYF.